This T cell receptor beta chain appears in the sequencing data of a study of blood T cell repertoires in COVID-19. The V end was cut by 8 bases, the J end by 0 bases, with 14 bases between. The CDR3 covers 15 residues. CDR1 is LNHDA, CDR2 SQIVND, per germline (reference sequence). Clones were read by immunoSEQ multiplex PCR, and TCRdb kept only the in-frame ones, dropping some. The sample has over 200,000 clones; 88% are singletons. The chain carries TRBV19 and TRBJ1-3; D is perhaps TRBD1 (5 bases). Input material: peripheral blood. The clonotype comes from a man aged 60 to 69 who had recovered from COVID-19. In nucleotides, the CDR3 is TGTGCCAGTGGCCCTGTGGACAACTCTGGAAACACCATATATTTT. Translated: CASGPVDNSGNTIYF. The full variable domain, its missing parts supplied by reference TRBV19 and TRBJ1-3, is DGGITQSPKYLFRKEGQNVTLSCEQNLNHDAMYWYRQDPGQGLRLIYYSQIVNDFQKGDIAEGYSVSREKKESFPLTVTSAQKNPTAFYLCASGPVDNSGNTIYFGEGSWLTVV.